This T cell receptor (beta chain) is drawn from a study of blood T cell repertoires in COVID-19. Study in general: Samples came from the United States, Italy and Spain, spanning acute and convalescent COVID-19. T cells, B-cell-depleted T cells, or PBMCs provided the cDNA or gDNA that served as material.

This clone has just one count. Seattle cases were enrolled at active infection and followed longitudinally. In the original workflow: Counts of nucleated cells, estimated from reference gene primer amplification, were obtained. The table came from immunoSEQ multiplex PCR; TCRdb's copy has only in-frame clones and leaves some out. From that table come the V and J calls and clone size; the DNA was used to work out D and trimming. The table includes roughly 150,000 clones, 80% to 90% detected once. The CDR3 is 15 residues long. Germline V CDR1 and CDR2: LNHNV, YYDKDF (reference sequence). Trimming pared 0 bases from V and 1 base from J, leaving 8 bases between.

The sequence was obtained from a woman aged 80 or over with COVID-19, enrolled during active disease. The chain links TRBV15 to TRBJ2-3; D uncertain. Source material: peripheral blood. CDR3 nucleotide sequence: TGTGCCACCAGCAGAGATCGGGTAGGCACAGATACGCAGTATTTT. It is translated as CATSRDRVGTDTQYF.